This T cell receptor (beta chain) comes out of a study of blood T cells in healthy people across ages (dated by TCRdb to about 2015). For the study in its entirety: In model experiments, template switching captured about one uniquely barcoded TCR beta cDNA molecule for every two T cells. The donors were divided into four age groups: young (average about 16 years), middle-aged (almost 40), aged (about 60) and long-lived (82). Donors of different ages were randomly distributed across sequencing lanes to avoid experimental bias. Using deep sequencing normalized with unique cDNA molecular identifiers, the study measured how TCR beta repertoire diversity changes with age. Two additional independent replicas of 1 million unique cDNA reads from the same blood draw were analyzed for two donors (one aged 18 to 30 and one aged 80 or older). Summary of the overall study and its limitations: Compared with the aged group, the long-lived group had more naive CD4+ T cells, fewer expanded clones and increased TCR diversity, suggesting age selection. As age increased, observed TCR beta diversity per million T cells dropped in a roughly linear way, and a significant reduction was already evident by age 40. Conclusive comparison of naive and antigen-experienced compartments was prevented by the profiling of bulk unsorted PBMCs. The percentage of naive T cells measured by flow cytometry correlated strongly with observed TCR beta diversity. Because the CMV infection status of the donors was unknown, age-related changes in expanded clonotypes may potentially have been confounded. Total diversity estimates from one million sequenced T cells were considered lower bounds and underestimates.

Systemically healthy Caucasian individuals from Russia, 35 to 40 in total and aged roughly 6 to 95 years, were included as donors. Each donor gave approximately 9.3 milliliters of peripheral blood, collected into EDTA-treated Vacutainer tubes. Ficoll-Paque density-gradient centrifugation was used to isolate PBMCs, with at least 6.5 million per sample. Trizol reagent was used to extract total RNA from PBMCs, with at least 5.5 micrograms per sample. For every donor, an aliquot of PBMCs went through flow cytometry to measure the percentages of naive CD45RAhigh/CD27high T cells. This clonotype showed up many times. Its antigen has not been determined. Base qualities were left out, and no much larger clone turns up one base away. The library came from 5' RACE. This sample was sequenced with an Illumina HiSeq 2500. A second roughly 7 to 11 cycle PCR used a sample-barcoded 5' primer and a J-beta primer mix. Each TCR beta cDNA molecule received a unique molecular identifier from a template-switch 5' adaptor carrying 12 random nucleotides. Each sample yielded at least 3 million CDR3-containing paired-end reads. First-strand cDNA synthesis was performed from all RNA using the Mint cDNA synthesis kit, with priming by a TRBC-specific oligonucleotide. Following uracil-DNA glycosylase treatment, a first 18-cycle PCR with universal primers M1SS and BC2_uni_R was performed on all cDNA. In the original analysis: Each sample was normalized by randomly selecting 1 million high-quality reads, each carrying a distinct molecular identifier. Instead of being binned into consensus sequences, reads that shared molecular identifiers were thrown out. MiTCR, run with a Q25 quality threshold and the strictest error-elimination algorithm, handled CDR3 identification, clonotype clustering and error correction. Lower-bound total TCR beta diversity was estimated with a nonparametric unseen species model using Euler transformation. TCRdb redid the processing of the public reads, applying fastp at Q25 and MiXCR, and retained in-frame beta chains. Each CDR3 protein appears once, grouped with its most common genes and DNA. The V and J calls and clone size come from TCRdb's table, not from the authors' own analysis. Present in this sample are about 1,800,000 distinct CDR3 sequences, 28% of which were seen just once. The ten largest clones take up 7% to 9% of the sample.

The CDR3 covers 14 residues, taking in both the cysteine and the phenylalanine. Left in the record is the CDR3 DNA by itself, 42 bases read in frame from the first base. Germline trimming: 3 bases from V, 2 bases from J; junction bases outside gene matches: 6. Reading the germline V gene (reference sequence) gives CDR1 DFQATT and CDR2 SNEGSKA. The chain links TRBV20-1 with TRBJ2-5; TRBD2 lines up with 7 middle nucleotides. The sequenced material came from blood. This sequence originates from a woman aged 25-40 years in good health. The sequenced DNA is TGCAGTGCTAGGGCCAGCGGGGTACAAGAGACCCAGTACTTC. This translates into CSARASGVQETQYF.